This T cell receptor beta chain originates from a study of T cell responses to AZD1222 COVID-19 vaccine. Overall study results and limits: Close to half of all spike-specific TCRs reportedly target regions of the variants that are unmutated. Seropositivity was recorded at baseline in only a handful of AZD1222 recipients. The CD4 TCRs associated with vaccination extended across spike and predominated at 160-218 and 743-854. The donors showed a predominance of white British ancestry and of females, with possible underestimation of clonal diversity.

Trimming took 5 bases from V and 3 from J; bases not matched to a gene: 8. The germline V gene has CDR1 ENHRY and CDR2 SYGVKD. The CDR3 spans 16 residues. To note about this clone: Its antigen remains unknown.

Generated by immunoSEQ multiplex PCR, the TCRdb table keeps only in-frame clones and is missing some. The profile covers 72,000 or so clones, with about nine tenths appearing a single time and roughly 27% taken by the ten largest. The chain links TRBV10-3 to TRBJ1-3, with TRBD1 matching 9 bases. The TCR comes from an adult who received the AZD1222 COVID-19 vaccine. This specimen was peripheral blood, taken 28 days after the second AZD1222 dose. The CDR3 sequence is CAISWTGTGNGNTIYF. In DNA, the CDR3 is TGTGCCATCAGTTGGACCGGGACAGGGAATGGAAACACCATATATTTT.